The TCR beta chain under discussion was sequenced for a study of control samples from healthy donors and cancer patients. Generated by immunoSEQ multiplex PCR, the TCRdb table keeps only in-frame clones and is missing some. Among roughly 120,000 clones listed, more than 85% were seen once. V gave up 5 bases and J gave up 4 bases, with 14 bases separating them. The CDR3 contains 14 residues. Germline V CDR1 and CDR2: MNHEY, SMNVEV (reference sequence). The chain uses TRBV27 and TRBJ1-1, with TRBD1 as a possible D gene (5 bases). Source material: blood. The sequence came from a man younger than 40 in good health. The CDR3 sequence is CASSLLGVGTEAFF. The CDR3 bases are TGTGCCAGCAGTCTTTTGGGGGTCGGCACTGAAGCTTTCTTT.